The 24 T cell receptor beta chains below come from one sample, sequenced in a study of CD8+CD57+ T cells in acquired aplastic anemia. CDR3 and TCR beta VDJ profiling relied on a genomic DNA template. TCRdb processed the reads anew with MiXCR; each CDR3 protein has one entry. The sample contains about 420,000 distinct CDR3 sequences, 55% to 75% of which appear only once. The sequencing input was sorted CD4+, CD8+, or CD8+CD57+ T cells (not recorded which) from PBMCs. The receptor source for this set is a human donor in good health, serving as a control.

For this clonotype: This sequence may be a read error, since a much larger clone differs from it by one base. In DNA form, the CDR3 reads TGTGCCAGCAGCTTTTTTAGCGGGGGGGATAGGAATGAGCAGTTCTTC. Amino acid sequence: CASSFFSGGDRNEQFF. The rearrangement joins TRBV7-9 to TRBJ2-1, with TRBD2 matching over 11 bases. The CDR3 consists of 16 residues. Germline-derived CDR1 and CDR2 are SEHNR and FQNEAQ (reference sequence). The V and J ends lost 3 bases and 7 bases, in that order; junction bases with no gene match: 8.

CDR3 in amino acids: CASSGSADTQYF. In DNA form, the CDR3 reads TGTGCCAGCAGCGGGTCGGCCGATACGCAGTATTTT. This sequence joins TRBV9 and TRBJ2-3; D ambiguous. Germline CDR1 SGDLS, CDR2 YYNGEE. There are 12 residues in the CDR3. V gave up 3 bases and J gave up 6 bases, with 8 bases separating them.

The sample holds many counts of this clonotype. This chain joins TRBV19 and TRBJ1-5; a possible D gene is TRBD1 (5 bases). The CDR3 runs to 13 residues. V was pared by 3 bases and J by 5 bases, with 8 bases between. Germline CDR1 LNHDA, CDR2 SQIVND (reference sequence). In DNA, the CDR3 is TGTGCCAGTAGTATTGACAGAGATCAGCCCCAGCATTTT. Residues: CASSIDRDQPQHF.

V and J are TRBV4-3 and TRBJ2-1; no firm D call. In germline, CDR1 is LGHNA, CDR2 YSLEER. Trimming left V 0 bases short and J 4 bases short, with 10 bases between. The CDR3 contains 15 residues. The chain's CDR3 is CASSQDNTYYNEQFF. In nucleotides, the CDR3 is TGCGCCAGCAGCCAAGATAACACCTATTACAATGAGCAGTTCTTC.

The chain has TRBV7-2 and TRBJ2-1; 12 bases are shared with TRBD2. J gave up 9 bases and V 5 bases, and 2 bases lay outside the gene matches. This CDR3 spans 13 amino acids. The V gene's germline CDR1 is SGHTA and CDR2 FQGNSA. CDR3 residues: CASSKLAGGEQFF. CDR3 nucleotides: TGTGCCAGCAGCAAACTAGCGGGGGGTGAGCAGTTCTTC.

V and J are TRBV6-1 and TRBJ2-7, with 8 bases matching TRBD1. The CDR3 totals 14 residues. J gave up 3 bases and V 6 bases, and 7 bases lay outside the gene matches. Germline loops: CDR1 MNHNS, CDR2 SASEGT. The CDR3 DNA reads as TGTGCCAGCAGCCCAGGACAGGGATTCTACGAGCAGTACTTC. It encodes CASSPGQGFYEQYF.

This clonotype was observed once. No conserved phenylalanine or tryptophan is present at the end of the CDR3, so a read error is the likely explanation. The DNA is left out, because the CDR3 cannot be placed on it with certainty; the CDR3 is given as TCRdb lists it. This chain joins TRBV2 and TRBJ1-4; the table calls TRBD1, which could not be checked here. The CDR3 has 12 residues if both end residues are counted. Germline CDR1 reads SNHLY; CDR2 reads FYNNEI. The CDR3 region is CASSEERGRNTD.

This sequence joins TRBV7-2 and TRBJ1-5; D remains ambiguous. Trimming removed 1 base from V and 7 bases from J, with 23 bases in between. Germline CDR1 reads SGHTA; CDR2 reads FQGNSA. The CDR3 is 18 residues long. CDR3 DNA sequence: TGTGCCAGCAGCTTAGTGGTAACGACTCCTCAAGCCAACCAGCCCCAGCATTTT. It specifies CASSLVVTTPQANQPQHF.

CDR3 region: CASSLGQNRDTQYF. The CDR3 nucleotides read TGTGCCAGCAGTTTAGGCCAAAATCGTGATACGCAGTATTTT. This chain joins TRBV12-3 or TRBV12-4 and TRBJ2-3; D is uncertain. The CDR3 is made up of 14 amino acids. V was shortened by 1 base and J by 6 bases, with 11 bases between the two germline ends.

A word on this clonotype: This is likely a read error, given that the CDR3 carries no conserved phenylalanine or tryptophan at its end. The limits of the CDR3 on the DNA are not certain, so only TCRdb's listed CDR3 is given. V usage is TRBV7-2 and J usage is TRBJ2-7; TRBD2 was called by the table and not checked on the DNA. Germline CDR1 reads SGHTA; CDR2 reads FQGNSA. 13 amino acids form the CDR3, both terminal residues included. CDR3 amino acids: CASSLPSLGAQSQ.

The chain combines TRBV19 with TRBJ1-1; no clear D gene. Trimming pared 3 bases from V and 3 bases from J, leaving 11 bases between. Germline V gives CDR1 LNHDA, CDR2 SQIVND (reference sequence). This CDR3 contains 14 residues. CDR3 coding DNA: TGTGCCAGTAGTATCAGCGACGGGTACACTGAAGCTTTCTTT. This codes for CASSISDGYTEAFF.

With regard to this clonotype: It is likely a read error, because the conserved phenylalanine at the end of the CDR3 is missing. The DNA is left out, because the CDR3 cannot be placed on it with certainty; the CDR3 is given as TCRdb lists it. This rearrangement joins TRBV14 to TRBJ2-1; no DNA check was done on the table's D call, TRBD1. Germline assignment: CDR1 SGHDN and CDR2 FVKESK. The CDR3 has 13 residues if both end residues are counted. This CDR3 reads CASSLDRVGYTFV.

The J gene is TRBJ1-2, the V gene TRBV20-1; D unresolved. CDR3 length: 11 amino acids. The V end was cut by 4 bases, the J end by 10 bases, with 13 bases between. Germline CDR1 is DFQATT and CDR2 is SNEGSKA (reference sequence). The CDR3 sequence: CSAKTLGLYTF. In DNA form, the CDR3 reads TGCAGTGCTAAAACGCTAGGACTCTACACCTTC.

The chain joins TRBV7-2 to TRBJ2-3; tentatively, D is TRBD1 (6 bases). This CDR3 has 19 amino acids. V was shortened by 5 bases and J by 2 bases, with 26 bases between the two germline ends. The germline gives CDR1 SGHTA, CDR2 FQGNSA. As DNA, the CDR3 is TGTGCCAGCAGCACGCTGGGGACAAAGGCAATATTATTCACAGATACGCAGTATTTT. Translation: CASSTLGTKAILFTDTQYF.

This clonotype was recorded once. This chain joins TRBV7-9 and TRBJ1-2; 7 bases fit TRBD1. Per germline, CDR1 SEHNR and CDR2 FQNEAQ (reference sequence). The CDR3 consists of 14 residues. J lost 7 bases, V lost 4 bases, and 9 bases had no gene match. CDR3 nucleotides: TGTGCCAGCAGCTCGACGACAGGGCTTGGTGGCTACACCTTC. This sequence encodes CASSSTTGLGGYTF.

The sample holds one count of this clonotype. This chain connects TRBV6-1 to TRBJ2-1; 7 nucleotides match TRBD1. Germline CDR1 reads MNHNS; CDR2 reads SASEGT. CDR3 size: 11 residues. V was clipped by 7 bases and J by 13 bases; unmatched bases: 7. CDR3 in DNA: TGTGCCAGCAAGGGACAGTCATACCAGTTCTTC. This encodes CASKGQSYQFF.

The chain combines TRBV7-2 with TRBJ1-5; D remains unclear. Trimming cost V 5 bases and J 10 bases, with 18 bases left between them. The germline CDR1 and CDR2 sequences are SGHTA and FQGNSA. The CDR3 sequence is 14 residues long. The CDR3 here is CASSPPGFQSPQHF. As DNA, the CDR3 is TGTGCCAGCAGCCCCCCTGGGTTCCAAAGCCCCCAGCATTTT.

The chain couples TRBV20-1 to TRBJ1-1; D remains ambiguous. The germline V gene encodes CDR1 DFQATT and CDR2 SNEGSKA (reference sequence). The CDR3 extends over 13 amino acids. V lost 2 bases and J lost 4, with 11 bases in between. CDR3 DNA: TGCAGTGCTAGATCGGGCTCGGGCACTGAAGCTTTCTTT. It yields the protein CSARSGSGTEAFF.

This clonotype came up many times. This chain links TRBV10-3 with TRBJ2-5, with 7 bases that match TRBD2. Losses at the gene ends were 6 bases for V and 0 bases for J; bases not matched to a gene: 4. Germline V CDR1 and CDR2: ENHRY, SYGVKD. The CDR3 runs 14 residues. The CDR3 loop reads CAIRPGTNQETQYF. In nucleotides, the CDR3 is TGTGCCATCAGGCCCGGGACTAACCAAGAGACCCAGTACTTC.

The chain has TRBV20-1 and TRBJ1-1; D is possibly TRBD1 (5 bases). The CDR3 extends over 14 amino acids. Germline values: CDR1 DFQATT, CDR2 SNEGSKA (reference sequence). V gave up 1 base and J gave up 6 bases, with 15 bases separating them. CDR3 protein: CSARVTSGASEAFF. CDR3 in DNA: TGCAGTGCTAGAGTAACTAGCGGGGCATCTGAAGCTTTCTTT.

V and J are TRBV7-2 and TRBJ2-2; D possibly corresponds to TRBD2 (5 bases). The CDR3 has 16 amino acids. Germline values: CDR1 SGHTA, CDR2 FQGNSA. Deletions cut 3 bases from V and 14 bases from J, with 25 bases between. The CDR3 coding sequence is TGTGCCAGCAGCTTGCGGGTGGCAGAGACCCAGTACTTCCTGTTTTTT. Translating it yields CASSLRVAETQYFLFF.

V is TRBV19 and J is TRBJ1-2, with D maybe TRBD1 (5 bases). From germline, CDR1 is LNHDA and CDR2 SQIVND (reference sequence). The CDR3 is 15 residues long. Trimming cost V 7 bases and J 2 bases, with 17 bases left between them. The CDR3 protein is CASTEQFQGNYGYTF. In nucleotides, the CDR3 is TGTGCCAGTACAGAACAGTTCCAGGGAAACTATGGCTACACCTTC. The variable domain in full, completed from reference TRBV19 and TRBJ1-2, reads DGGITQSPKYLFRKEGQNVTLSCEQNLNHDAMYWYRQDPGQGLRLIYYSQIVNDFQKGDIAEGYSVSREKKESFPLTVTSAQKNPTAFYLCASTEQFQGNYGYTFGSGTRLTVV.

The chain links TRBV11-2 to TRBJ2-7; no definite D call. V gave up 5 bases and J gave up 6 bases, with 14 bases separating them. The CDR3 consists of 13 residues. The V gene's germline CDR1 is SGHAT and CDR2 FQNNGV. CDR3 nucleotide sequence: TGTGCCAGCAGCCATTTACAAGGACGCGAGCAGTACTTC. It is translated as CASSHLQGREQYF.

This clonotype was seen repeatedly, ten times or more. The J gene is TRBJ1-1, the V gene TRBV7-2; the match to TRBD1 covers 9 bases. Germline CDR1 SGHTA, CDR2 FQGNSA. The CDR3 consists of 14 residues. J lost 12 bases, V lost 5 bases, and 13 bases had no gene match. In DNA form, the CDR3 reads TGTGCCAGCAGCCTTGCGGTGGGACAGGGTTTGCCTTTCTTT. Its translation is CASSLAVGQGLPFF. The variable domain in full, completed from reference TRBV7-2 and TRBJ1-1, reads GAGVSQSPSNKVTEKGKDVELRCDPISGHTALYWYRQSLGQGLEFLIYFQGNSAPDKSGLPSDRFSAERTGGSVSTLTIQRTQQEDSAVYLCASSLAVGQGLPFFGQGTRLTVV.